This TCR beta chain comes out of a study of cytomegalovirus exposure and HLA in healthy donors. Whole-study results and caveats: Exclusion as indistinguishable affected some V segments, including TRBV6-2 and TRBV6-3.

These donors, healthy bone marrow donors, were studied. A remark on this clone: The antigen is not known.

The germline gives CDR1 SGDLS, CDR2 YYNGEE. J gave up 6 bases and V 1 base, and 4 bases lay outside the gene matches. This CDR3 region has 14 residues. With 60 Vbeta and 13 Jbeta primers, the PCR was carried out. Generated by immunoSEQ multiplex PCR, the TCRdb table keeps only in-frame clones and is missing some. The sample shows approximately 130,000 clones, 60% to 80% of them seen only once. This receptor was obtained from a man aged 50-60 years in good health and CMV-seronegative. Sequenced sample: PBMCs. The rearrangement uses TRBV9 and TRBJ2-7; TRBD2 agrees at 10 bases. The chain's CDR3 is CASSVNPSGGEQYF. CDR3 coding DNA: TGTGCCAGCAGCGTAAACCCTAGCGGGGGCGAGCAGTACTTC.